This T cell receptor beta chain emerged from a study of siplizumab effects on memory and regulatory T cells. Study-level findings and limits: Mappable alloreactive CD4+ clones averaged about 70% Treg-derived with siplizumab versus 26.9% in controls. Unstimulated subsets were the mapping target of only a minor fraction of alloreactive clones. Siplizumab significantly lowered the alloreactive sequences that could be traced to unstimulated CD4+ memory cells.

Unstimulated naive, memory, effector memory and TEMRA subsets underwent sequencing in a few donor pairs. To note about this clone: Its antigen is currently unknown.

Measured with immunoSEQ multiplex PCR; TCRdb has only the in-frame clones, and not every one. The data hold about 56,000 clones, with around 97% observed a single time. In germline, CDR1 is LNHDA, CDR2 SQIVND (reference sequence). This CDR3 spans 11 amino acids. V was clipped by 3 bases and J by 4 bases, with 1 base between them. This clonotype originated in a human donor in good health. This chain uses TRBV19 with TRBJ2-1; D uncertain. Sequenced input: naive CD8+ T cells sorted from blood. Here the CDR3 DNA reads TGTGCCAGTAGTATGTACAATGAGCAGTTCTTC. Translation: CASSMYNEQFF.